The T cell receptor (beta chain) described here comes from a study of cytomegalovirus exposure and HLA in healthy donors. Looking at the study overall: Later analysis reported that the 120 or so validation repertoires shared the platform of the 600 to 750 first-cohort repertoires. Study-wide results and limits: Rare sequences made up most TCRs, while some public TCRs were found in many donors.

Germline lookup yields CDR1 SGHTA and CDR2 FQGNSA. Trimming took off 1 base at V and 0 bases at J, with 10 bases between the two ends. The length of the CDR3 is 15 residues. On this clone itself: What it binds is not known.

The donors were members of the approximately 130-subject validation cohort (separate from the roughly 670-subject first cohort). Clones were sequenced by immunoSEQ multiplex PCR, and TCRdb holds only the in-frame ones, with some missing. Among 150,000 or so clones listed, roughly 90% were seen once. The chain carries TRBV7-2 and TRBJ2-7; perhaps TRBD2 as D (5 bases). The sequence derives from a man in his late teens or twenties in good health and CMV-seropositive. The source material was PBMCs. The CDR3 spells CASSLEGGRSYEQYF. CDR3 bases: TGTGCCAGCAGCTTAGAGGGCGGGCGCTCCTACGAGCAGTACTTC.